This TCR beta chain emerged from a study of cytomegalovirus exposure and HLA in healthy donors. Across the study: Drawn from HLA-typed donors, approximately 86 million unique TCRs were held in an early data release.

The primer mix had 60 Vbeta and 13 Jbeta primers. Method: immunoSEQ multiplex PCR; TCRdb's copy keeps in-frame clones and lacks some. The table shows about 120,000 clones, with roughly 80% occurring only once. In germline, CDR1 is MGHDK, CDR2 SYGVNS. Trimming shortened V by 3 bases and J by 2 bases, and 7 bases separated the two germline ends. The CDR3 spans 13 residues. The chain has TRBV25-1 and TRBJ1-2; D unresolved. The receptor comes from a female donor in good health and CMV-seropositive. The specimen sequenced was PBMCs. CDR3 coding DNA: TGTGCCAGCAGTGACCAATCCAACTATGGCTACACCTTC. Protein: CASSDQSNYGYTF.